Sequencing of this T cell receptor (beta chain) was carried out in a study of T cell repertoires in cytomegalovirus infection. Whole-study context: Evidence of both CMV infection and a matching HLA type came from public TCR beta signatures. General study results and limits: There were HLA-C-restricted CMV-specific TCR beta clonotypes dominating the ex vivo response.

This clonotype was counted only a few times. Antigen: not known. Germline V CDR1 and CDR2: MNHNY, SVGAGI (reference sequence). The CDR3 is 15 residues long. V was shortened by 5 bases and J by 2 bases, with 15 bases between the two germline ends. TCRdb redid the calling of the reads with MiXCR, one entry per CDR3 protein. The data contain about 190,000 distinct CDR3 sequences, approximately 28% of them seen just once; the ten biggest clones take up roughly 31%. Material: PBMCs. The sequence came from a human donor in good health (CMV status not recorded). Some clones in this sample may be carry-over from other donors' samples. The chain combines TRBV6-6 with TRBJ2-5; D call uncertain. The CDR3 protein is CASSPWAGNQETQYF. In DNA, the CDR3 is TGTGCCAGCAGTCCCTGGGCAGGTAATCAAGAGACCCAGTACTTC.